Sequencing of this TCR beta chain was carried out in a study of control samples from healthy donors and cancer patients. Clones were sequenced by immunoSEQ multiplex PCR, and TCRdb holds only the in-frame ones, with some missing. The table records more than 95,000 clones, approximately 90% of them present only once. CDR3 size: 15 residues. Trimming removed 4 bases at V and 7 bases at J, with 16 bases between. Germline V gene sequence: CDR1 LNHDA, CDR2 SQIVND (reference sequence). The specimen was PBMCs. V is TRBV19 and J is TRBJ1-4; D possibly corresponds to TRBD1 (5 bases). This sequence originates from a man between 60 and 75 years old with lung cancer. In nucleotides, the CDR3 is TGTGCCAGTAGTACCAACGGGGACCGAGGTGAAAAACTGTTTTTT. Translating gives CASSTNGDRGEKLFF.